Listed here are 18 T cell receptor beta chains from one sample, sequenced in a study of identifying expanded T cells in peripheral blood. Profiling relied on immunoSEQ multiplex PCR, and the TCRdb table lists in-frame clones only, not all of them. The sample lists 90,000 or so clones; about 86% were seen once. Input material: blood. The receptors stem from a person aged 18 to 75 in good health.

The chain uses TRBV27 and TRBJ1-2; D call uncertain. Trimming took 5 bases from V and 6 from J, leaving 13 bases between them. CDR3 size: 13 residues. CDR1 and CDR2 from the germline V gene are MNHEY and SMNVEV (reference sequence). The CDR3 loop is CASSLGQSHGYTF. The CDR3 coding sequence is TGTGCCAGCAGTCTAGGCCAGAGCCATGGCTACACCTTC.

The chain carries TRBV7-9 and TRBJ1-1; tentative D call: TRBD1 (6 bases). The germline V and J ends were trimmed by 6 bases and 6 bases, with 14 bases remaining between them. There are 13 residues in the CDR3. Per the germline V gene, CDR1 is SEHNR and CDR2 is FQNEAQ (reference sequence). CDR3 in amino acids: CASSPGAPPEAFF. The CDR3 bases are TGTGCCAGCAGTCCGGGGGCGCCCCCTGAAGCTTTCTTT.

The chain is built from TRBV7-8 and TRBJ2-1; no definite D call. The V end lost 5 bases, the J end lost 0 bases, and 11 bases lay between the germline ends. The germline V gene encodes CDR1 SGHVS and CDR2 FQNEAQ. This CDR3 comprises 15 residues. CDR3 in amino acids: CASSQLWSSYNEQFF. The CDR3 DNA follows: TGTGCCAGCAGCCAGTTGTGGAGCTCCTACAATGAGCAGTTCTTC.

V usage is TRBV11-2 and J usage is TRBJ1-2; tentatively, D is TRBD1 (5 bases). Germline V CDR1 and CDR2: SGHAT, FQNNGV. Trimming took 1 base from V and 7 from J, leaving 19 bases between them. The CDR3 loop spans 16 amino acids. The CDR3 protein is CASSLGGSPSRAGYTF. In DNA, the CDR3 is TGTGCCAGCAGCTTAGGCGGGTCTCCTAGCAGGGCTGGCTACACCTTC.

V gene TRBV25-1 combines with J gene TRBJ1-3; unclear D gene. Trimming removed 3 bases from V and 4 bases from J, with 10 bases in between. Germline lookup yields CDR1 MGHDK and CDR2 SYGVNS. The CDR3 consists of 14 residues. The CDR3 nucleotides read TGTGCCAGCAGTGACTTATTCGTGGGAAACACCATATATTTT. Its translation is CASSDLFVGNTIYF.

This clone came up once. The gene calls are TRBV4-1 and TRBJ1-1; D is ambiguous. Germline CDR1 reads MGHRA; CDR2 reads YSYEKL. The CDR3 has 15 amino acids. Trimming took 0 bases from V and 2 from J, leaving 10 bases between them. CDR3: CASSQDSRGNTEAFF. The CDR3 DNA sequence: TGCGCCAGCAGCCAAGATTCTAGAGGTAACACTGAAGCTTTCTTT.

This clone was seen a handful of times. The V and J genes are TRBV30 and TRBJ1-2; perhaps TRBD1 as D (6 bases). Germline CDR1 GTSNPN, CDR2 SVGIG (reference sequence). The CDR3 contains 13 residues. Trimming removed 2 bases at V and 4 bases at J, with 11 bases between. CDR3 sequence: CAWSTRGGYGYTF. CDR3 DNA: TGTGCCTGGAGTACAAGAGGGGGCTATGGCTACACCTTC.

The V call is TRBV6-1, the J call TRBJ2-7; 10 bases are a match to TRBD1. With 11 bases clipped from V and 0 bases from J, the junction kept 7 bases outside the gene matches. CDR1 is MNHNS and CDR2 is SASEGT in the germline V gene. The length of the CDR3 is 14 residues. The CDR3 spells CASETGGSSYEQYF. The CDR3 coding sequence is TGTGCCTCGGAGACAGGGGGCAGCTCCTACGAGCAGTACTTC.

V gene TRBV27 combines with J gene TRBJ1-6, with 7 bases identical to TRBD1. Germline V CDR1 and CDR2: MNHEY, SMNVEV (reference sequence). J lost 6 bases, V lost 3 bases, and 8 bases had no gene match. The CDR3 covers 16 residues. The CDR3 spells CASSFVAGGSNSPLHF. CDR3 in DNA: TGTGCCAGCAGTTTTGTGGCAGGGGGGTCTAATTCACCCCTCCACTTT.

V gene TRBV11-3 combines with J gene TRBJ2-7, with D uncertain. Trimming stripped 1 base from V and 4 bases from J, with 11 bases between. The CDR3 is 14 amino acids. CDR1 is SGHNT, CDR2 YENEEA, per germline. For the CDR3, the DNA is TGTGCCAGCAGCTTAGCGCTGGAGAAATACGAGCAGTACTTC. Amino acids: CASSLALEKYEQYF.

The chain combines TRBV19 with TRBJ2-3; possibly TRBD2 for D (6 bases). V dropped 7 bases and J dropped 0 bases, with 23 bases sitting between them. The length of the CDR3 is 18 residues. The germline CDR1 and CDR2 sequences are LNHDA and SQIVND (reference sequence). In DNA, the CDR3 is TGTGCCAGTATGGTAGGTGCTAGCGCCCGATCTAGCACAGATACGCAGTATTTT. Translated: CASMVGASARSSTDTQYF. Based on the CDR3 plus reference TRBV19 and TRBJ2-3, the full variable domain is DGGITQSPKYLFRKEGQNVTLSCEQNLNHDAMYWYRQDPGQGLRLIYYSQIVNDFQKGDIAEGYSVSREKKESFPLTVTSAQKNPTAFYLCASMVGASARSSTDTQYFGPGTRLTVL.

The chain joins TRBV2 to TRBJ2-6, with TRBD2 as a possible D gene (5 bases). Germline V gives CDR1 SNHLY, CDR2 FYNNEI. V shed 6 bases and J shed 2 bases, with 11 bases lying between them. The length of the CDR3 is 15 residues. The CDR3 DNA follows: TGTGCCAGCAGCGAGGGCTGGGCTGGGGCCAACGTCCTGACTTTC. Protein: CASSEGWAGANVLTF.

This clone was seen a handful of times. The chain carries TRBV7-9 and TRBJ2-7, with unresolved D. The CDR3 consists of 14 residues. CDR1 and CDR2 (germline): SEHNR, FQNEAQ (reference sequence). V dropped 2 bases and J dropped 2 bases, with 10 bases sitting between them. The CDR3 DNA reads as TGTGCCAGCAGCTTATTAGGGTTTCCCTACGAGCAGTACTTC. The encoded protein is CASSLLGFPYEQYF.

This clone was detected only a few times. The chain is built from TRBV27 and TRBJ1-6; 8 nucleotides align to TRBD1. V shed 6 bases and J 12 bases; nucleotides not matched to a gene: 7. The germline V gene has CDR1 MNHEY and CDR2 SMNVEV (reference sequence). This CDR3 has 13 amino acids. DNA of the CDR3: TGTGCCAGCAGCAGGGGGCCGCCTATACCCCTCCACTTT. Encoded protein: CASSRGPPIPLHF.

V is TRBV18 and J is TRBJ2-3; TRBD1 agrees at 7 bases. Germline V CDR1 and CDR2: KGHSH, LQKENI. The CDR3 contains 12 residues. Losses at the gene ends were 6 bases for V and 7 bases for J; bases not matched to a gene: 4. CDR3 nucleotides: TGTGCCAGCTCCAGGGACAGCCATACGCAGTATTTT. It encodes CASSRDSHTQYF.

The gene calls are TRBV9 and TRBJ1-3; TRBD1 might be the D (5 bases). Germline CDR1 reads SGDLS; CDR2 reads YYNGEE. The CDR3 extends over 14 amino acids. Trimming left V 3 bases short and J 3 bases short, with 10 bases between. CDR3 region: CASSASGGGNTIYF. CDR3 sequence (DNA): TGTGCCAGCAGCGCGTCGGGGGGTGGAAACACCATATATTTT.

The chain links TRBV2 to TRBJ2-2; D perhaps matches TRBD2 (5 bases). V was pared by 4 bases and J by 4 bases, with 13 bases between. Germline assignment: CDR1 SNHLY and CDR2 FYNNEI. This CDR3 has 15 residues. The CDR3 region is CASSAGLRGTGELFF. For the CDR3, the DNA is TGTGCCAGCAGTGCCGGTCTCCGGGGCACCGGGGAGCTGTTTTTT.

J is TRBJ1-4 and V is TRBV7-8; the match to TRBD1 covers 9 bases. Trimming took 5 bases from V and 5 from J; bases not matched to a gene: 9. The CDR3 contains 16 residues. Germline CDR1 is SGHVS and CDR2 is FQNEAQ. The CDR3 is CASSLTGGVGNEKLFF. For the CDR3, the DNA is TGTGCCAGCAGCCTAACAGGGGGCGTTGGAAATGAAAAACTGTTTTTT.